The 23 T cell receptor beta chains below were found in one sample sequenced in a study of blood T cell repertoires in COVID-19. The protocol was immunoSEQ multiplex PCR, while the TCRdb copy is restricted to in-frame clones and leaves out a portion. Of 25,000 to 30,000 clones listed, roughly 80% are singletons. The sequenced sample was peripheral blood. The receptor set was obtained from an older man with active COVID-19.

The chain uses TRBV7-8 and TRBJ1-4; 7 bases fit TRBD1. Germline CDR1 is SGHVS and CDR2 is FQNEAQ. The CDR3 covers 16 residues. V trimming: 1 base; J trimming: 5 bases; junction bases outside the gene matches: 7. The CDR3 loop reads CASSLGPTGINEKLFF. For the CDR3, the DNA is TGTGCCAGCAGCTTAGGCCCGACAGGGATAAATGAAAAACTGTTTTTT.

The CDR3 is CASSPDRAQRAYEQYF. The CDR3 nucleotides are TGTGCCAGCAGTCCCGACCGGGCCCAGAGGGCCTACGAGCAGTACTTC. V and J are TRBV27 and TRBJ2-7, with D perhaps matching TRBD2 (5 bases). Germline lookup yields CDR1 MNHEY and CDR2 SMNVEV (reference sequence). V was trimmed by 5 bases and J by 2 bases, leaving 19 bases between them. CDR3 length: 16 residues.

The chain carries TRBV14 and TRBJ1-1, with D possibly matching TRBD1 (6 bases). The CDR3 has 15 residues. Trimming cost V 4 bases and J 5 bases, with 17 bases left between them. Germline assignment: CDR1 SGHDN and CDR2 FVKESK. CDR3 residues: CASSPTGGGVTEAFF. CDR3 DNA: TGTGCCAGCAGCCCGACGGGAGGGGGAGTAACTGAAGCTTTCTTT.

This chain links TRBV12-5 with TRBJ1-5; D not resolved. Germline-derived CDR1 and CDR2 are LGHNT and FRNRAP. This CDR3 contains 15 residues. V gave up 4 bases and J gave up 2 bases, with 12 bases separating them. Here the CDR3 DNA reads TGTGCTAGTGGTTCGGACTTACGGGGCAATCAGCCCCAGCATTTT. This gives the protein CASGSDLRGNQPQHF.

This chain joins TRBV3-1 (or the pseudogene TRBV3-2) and TRBJ1-1; TRBD1 matches at 7 bases. V was pared by 4 bases and J by 4 bases, with 6 bases of the junction left unmatched. Germline V CDR1 and CDR2: LGHDT, YNNKEL (reference sequence). The CDR3 consists of 14 residues. The CDR3 nucleotides read TGTGCCAGCAGCCGCGGGACAGTGGGCACTGAAGCTTTCTTT. This translates into CASSRGTVGTEAFF.

The V and J genes are TRBV27 and TRBJ2-3; 7 bases are a match to TRBD1. The germline CDR1 and CDR2 sequences are MNHEY and SMNVEV (reference sequence). V shed 4 bases, J shed 1 base, and the junction held 5 bases outside the gene matches. The CDR3 length is 15 residues. The CDR3 spells CASSSFGQGTDTQYF. In DNA form, the CDR3 reads TGTGCCAGCAGTTCATTTGGACAGGGCACAGATACGCAGTATTTT.

This chain uses TRBV4-2 with TRBJ1-2; TRBD1 is a possible D gene (5 bases). V lost 0 bases and J 0 bases, leaving 11 bases between the germline ends. Germline assignment: CDR1 LGHNA and CDR2 YNFKEQ. This CDR3 region has 16 residues. The CDR3 DNA sequence: TGTGCCAGCAGCCAAGACCCGACAGAAGCTAACTATGGCTACACCTTC. It codes for CASSQDPTEANYGYTF.

V gene TRBV7-2 combines with J gene TRBJ2-7; D is unresolved. The length of the CDR3 is 15 residues. The V gene lost 4 bases and the J gene lost 0 bases, with 13 bases spanning the gap. CDR1 SGHTA and CDR2 FQGNSA come from the germline V gene. Written as DNA, the CDR3 is TGTGCCAGCAGCTCTGCAGGCACCAGCTCCTACGAGCAGTACTTC. It specifies CASSSAGTSSYEQYF.

The chain is built from TRBV27 and TRBJ2-3; TRBD2 agrees at 9 bases. This CDR3 has 17 residues. The J segment lost 3 bases and the V segment lost 6 bases, leaving 13 bases of the junction unmatched. Germline CDR1 MNHEY, CDR2 SMNVEV (reference sequence). This CDR3 reads CASREYRGGGATDTQYF. CDR3 DNA sequence: TGTGCCAGCAGGGAGTACCGGGGCGGGGGGGCTACAGATACGCAGTATTTT.

This rearrangement joins TRBV6-6 to TRBJ1-6, with 9 bases fitting TRBD1. Germline V gives CDR1 MNHNY, CDR2 SVGAGI (reference sequence). This CDR3 is built from 16 residues. Trimming cost V 7 bases and J 10 bases; bases outside gene matches: 14. This chain's CDR3 is CASTKGTGRNGSPLHF. In DNA, the CDR3 is TGTGCCAGCACAAAGGGGACAGGGAGAAATGGATCACCCCTCCACTTT.

The CDR3 coding sequence is TGCGCCAGCAGCGCCGGGCTCCAGGGGGCGGATTACAATGAGCAGTTCTTC. Translated: CASSAGLQGADYNEQFF. This chain joins TRBV4-1 and TRBJ2-1; 8 nucleotides match TRBD1. The CDR3 length is 17 residues. V lost 5 bases, J lost 4 bases, and 13 bases stayed unmatched. Looked up from germline, CDR1 is MGHRA and CDR2 is YSYEKL.

The chain is built from TRBV6-6 and TRBJ2-2; D is ambiguous. The CDR3 extends over 12 amino acids. Trimming took 5 bases from V and 5 from J, leaving 6 bases between them. Germline CDR1 is MNHNY and CDR2 is SVGAGI (reference sequence). CDR3 loop: CASSLATGELFF. The CDR3 region has the DNA TGTGCCAGCAGTCTCGCGACCGGGGAGCTGTTTTTT.

This rearrangement joins TRBV5-5 to TRBJ2-1, with 9 bases identical to TRBD2. CDR3 length: 14 residues. V was pared by 4 bases and J by 2 bases, with 1 base of the junction left unmatched. Germline values: CDR1 SGHKS, CDR2 YYEKEE (reference sequence). The CDR3 loop is CASSGLATYNEQFF. The DNA of the CDR3 is TGTGCCAGCAGCGGACTAGCGACCTACAATGAGCAGTTCTTC.

This clone has just one count. The chain employs TRBV4-1 and TRBJ2-2; D gene unclear. CDR1 is MGHRA, CDR2 YSYEKL, per germline. V gave up 0 bases and J gave up 4 bases, with 9 bases separating them. This CDR3 spans 15 amino acids. The CDR3 loop reads CASSQEETITGELFF. DNA of the CDR3: TGCGCCAGCAGCCAAGAGGAGACGATCACCGGGGAGCTGTTTTTT.

About this clone: Within the sample, other DNA sequences also encode this same CDR3. The chain carries TRBV7-2 and TRBJ2-7; D perhaps matches TRBD1 (5 bases). Germline loops: CDR1 SGHTA, CDR2 FQGNSA. V lost 1 base and J 0 bases, leaving 10 bases between the germline ends. This CDR3 has 15 residues. The CDR3 loop is CASSLGPDISYEQYF. In nucleotides, the CDR3 is TGTGCCAGCAGCTTAGGACCGGACATCTCCTACGAGCAGTACTTC.

The chain employs TRBV15 and TRBJ2-2; 11 bases agree with TRBD2. The CDR3 is made up of 17 amino acids. The V gene end was trimmed by 0 bases and the J gene end by 4 bases; junction bases not matched to a gene: 4. Germline V gene sequence: CDR1 LNHNV, CDR2 YYDKDF (reference sequence). The CDR3 sequence: CATSRDWLAGGTGELFF. CDR3 in DNA: TGTGCCACCAGCAGAGATTGGCTAGCGGGGGGCACCGGGGAGCTGTTTTTT.

The V gene is TRBV19, the J gene TRBJ2-1, with D uncertain. Trimming shortened V by 8 bases and J by 0 bases, and 8 bases separated the two germline ends. Germline CDR1 reads LNHDA; CDR2 reads SQIVND (reference sequence). The CDR3 runs 13 residues. For the CDR3, the DNA is TGTGCCAGTGTCCATAGCTCCTACAATGAGCAGTTCTTC. Translating gives CASVHSSYNEQFF. Filled out from reference TRBV19 and TRBJ2-1, the complete variable domain reads DGGITQSPKYLFRKEGQNVTLSCEQNLNHDAMYWYRQDPGQGLRLIYYSQIVNDFQKGDIAEGYSVSREKKESFPLTVTSAQKNPTAFYLCASVHSSYNEQFFGPGTRLTVL.

The rearrangement joins TRBV27 to TRBJ2-2, with 8 bases lining up with TRBD1. From germline, CDR1 is MNHEY and CDR2 SMNVEV (reference sequence). The CDR3 extends over 18 amino acids. The ends lost 5 bases at V and 0 bases at J; junction bases unmatched: 11. CDR3 in amino acids: CASSETGAPNPNTGELFF. The CDR3 nucleotides are TGTGCCAGCAGTGAGACAGGGGCACCTAACCCGAACACCGGGGAGCTGTTTTTT.

This rearrangement joins TRBV5-1 to TRBJ2-7; tentative D call: TRBD1 (5 bases). In germline, CDR1 is SGHRS, CDR2 YFSETQ. The CDR3 consists of 15 residues. Trimming took off 0 bases at V and 5 bases at J, with 15 bases between the two ends. The CDR3 DNA is TGCGCCAGCAGCTTGGCCGTACAGGTAGGGGACGAGCAGTACTTC. Translation gives CASSLAVQVGDEQYF. The complete variable domain, with remaining parts taken from reference TRBV5-1 and TRBJ2-7, reads KAGVTQTPRYLIKTRGQQVTLSCSPISGHRSVSWYQQTPGQGLQFLFEYFSETQRNKGNFPGRFSGRQFSNSRSEMNVSTLELGDSALYLCASSLAVQVGDEQYFGPGTRLTVT.

In DNA form, the CDR3 reads TGCGCCAGCAGCTTGGTAGCGGGGGGTTACGAGCAGTACTTC. Translation gives CASSLVAGGYEQYF. The chain uses TRBV5-1 and TRBJ2-7; 10 positions agree with TRBD2. V gave up 0 bases and J gave up 4 bases; unmatched junction bases: 1. The germline V gene has CDR1 SGHRS and CDR2 YFSETQ. This CDR3 has 14 amino acids.

V and J are TRBV12-3 or TRBV12-4 and TRBJ1-5, with D perhaps TRBD1 (6 bases). Trimming stripped 7 bases from V and 6 bases from J, with 13 bases between. This CDR3 comprises 13 residues. The CDR3 sequence is CASTSGVGQPQHF. The CDR3 DNA reads as TGTGCCAGCACCTCAGGGGTGGGTCAGCCCCAGCATTTT.

The chain carries TRBV5-1 and TRBJ2-1, with 7 bases fitting TRBD2. CDR1 SGHRS and CDR2 YFSETQ come from the germline V gene. CDR3 length: 16 amino acids. The J segment lost 4 bases and the V segment lost 0 bases, leaving 7 bases of the junction unmatched. CDR3 nucleotides: TGCGCCAGCAGCTTGGGGGCTAGCGGTACGTACAATGAGCAGTTCTTC. Protein product: CASSLGASGTYNEQFF.

The J gene is TRBJ2-1, the V gene TRBV11-3; D possibly corresponds to TRBD1 (6 bases). There are 14 residues in the CDR3. The germline gives CDR1 SGHNT, CDR2 YENEEA. Trimming removed 3 bases from V and 10 bases from J, with 16 bases in between. This CDR3 reads CASSFGWPQGEQFF. CDR3 nucleotides: TGTGCCAGCAGCTTTGGTTGGCCACAGGGAGAGCAGTTCTTC.